Presented here are 25 T cell receptor beta chains from one specimen sequenced in a study of cytomegalovirus exposure and HLA in healthy donors. The PCR was carried out with 60 Vbeta primers and 13 Jbeta primers. TCRdb's copy holds only in-frame clones and misses some; the assay was immunoSEQ multiplex PCR. The table lists 100,000 to 150,000 clones. What was sequenced was PBMCs. All receptors derive from a woman aged 40 to 50 in good health and CMV-seronegative.

This chain joins TRBV4-3 and TRBJ1-5, with 7 bases lining up with TRBD1. This CDR3 comprises 14 residues. The junction had 5 bases not matched to a gene; V was cut back by 2 bases and J by 7 bases. From germline, CDR1 is LGHNA and CDR2 YSLEER. The CDR3 protein is CASSQTGAGQPQHF. CDR3 nucleotide sequence: TGCGCCAGCAGCCAAACAGGGGCAGGCCAGCCCCAGCATTTT.

The V and J genes are TRBV5-1 and TRBJ2-7, with TRBD1 matching 7 bases. Germline V gives CDR1 SGHRS, CDR2 YFSETQ. This CDR3 has 13 amino acids. With 3 bases clipped from V and 4 bases from J, the junction kept 4 bases outside the gene matches. The DNA of the CDR3 is TGCGCCAGCAGCTCGGGACAGCTGTACGAGCAGTACTTC. This gives the protein CASSSGQLYEQYF.

The genes are TRBV14 and TRBJ1-1; possible D gene TRBD1, 5 bases. Germline CDR1 and CDR2: SGHDN and FVKESK. V was clipped by 7 bases and J by 1 base, with 10 bases between them. The CDR3 is 13 residues long. The CDR3 DNA reads as TGTGCCAGCAAGAATCAGGGGAACACTGAAGCTTTCTTT. Translation: CASKNQGNTEAFF.

This sequence joins TRBV7-9 and TRBJ1-6; 9 bases agree with TRBD1. This CDR3 region has 15 residues. V dropped 5 bases and J dropped 7; count of bases not matched to a gene: 6. Germline CDR1 reads SEHNR; CDR2 reads FQNEAQ (reference sequence). The CDR3 here is CASSRLTGGNSPLHF. CDR3 in DNA: TGTGCCAGCAGCCGCCTGACAGGGGGAAATTCACCCCTCCACTTT. The entire variable domain, with the rest obtained from reference TRBV7-9 and TRBJ1-6, is as follows: DTGVSQNPRHKITKRGQNVTFRCDPISEHNRLYWYRQTLGQGPEFLTYFQNEAQLEKSRLLSDRFSAERPKGSFSTLEIQRTEQGDSAMYLCASSRLTGGNSPLHFGNGTRLTVT.

The rearrangement joins TRBV7-8 to TRBJ2-5; 10 bases line up with TRBD2. With V trimmed by 5 bases and J by 5 bases, 8 bases remained unmatched. The CDR3 consists of 15 residues. CDR1 and CDR2 (germline): SGHVS, FQNEAQ. CDR3 in amino acids: CASSMPAGGHETQYF. CDR3 nucleotides: TGTGCCAGCAGCATGCCAGCGGGGGGGCACGAGACCCAGTACTTC.

The V call is TRBV10-3, the J call TRBJ2-1, with 8 bases lining up with TRBD2. This CDR3 has 16 amino acids. Germline V gene lookup returns CDR1 ENHRY and CDR2 SYGVKD. Trimming took 10 bases from V and 2 from J; bases not matched to a gene: 13. The CDR3 DNA reads TGTGCCACCGGGGGGGGAAGCGGGCGAACCTACAATGAGCAGTTCTTC. Translated: CATGGGSGRTYNEQFF.

V gene TRBV16 combines with J gene TRBJ2-4; 12 nucleotides align to TRBD2. The CDR3 has 18 residues. The V and J ends lost 4 bases and 0 bases, in that order; junction bases with no gene match: 7. Germline V gene data show CDR1 as KGHSY and CDR2 as FQNENV. CDR3 in DNA: TGTGCCAGCAGCCCATGGACTAGCGGGGCTCTAGCCAAAAACATTCAGTACTTC. This gives the protein CASSPWTSGALAKNIQYF.

The J gene is TRBJ2-7, the V gene TRBV4-2; the D is unclear. Between the trimmed V and J ends, which lost 0 bases and 3 bases, there was a span of 12 bases. Germline values: CDR1 LGHNA, CDR2 YNFKEQ. CDR3 length: 15 residues. The CDR3 DNA follows: TGTGCCAGCAGCCAAGATCCCCAGGAAATCTACGAGCAGTACTTC. It specifies CASSQDPQEIYEQYF.

This sequence joins TRBV16 and TRBJ1-6; possible D gene TRBD1, 6 bases. V lost 3 bases, J lost 0 bases, and 15 bases lay in between. Per the germline V gene, CDR1 is KGHSY and CDR2 is FQNENV. The CDR3 contains 18 residues. The CDR3 sequence is CASSQRARGISYNSPLHF. The CDR3 coding sequence is TGTGCCAGCAGCCAGAGGGCCAGGGGCATCTCCTATAATTCACCCCTCCACTTT.

The chain has TRBV7-8 and TRBJ1-6, with 9 positions matching TRBD1. This CDR3 contains 14 residues. Unmatched junction bases numbered 10, after V lost 5 bases and J lost 14 bases. Germline-derived CDR1 and CDR2 are SGHVS and FQNEAQ. Here the CDR3 DNA reads TGTGCCAGCAGCCCTACCGGACAGGGGAAGACCCTCCACTTT. Protein product: CASSPTGQGKTLHF. Supplemented by reference TRBV7-8 and TRBJ1-6, the full variable domain reads GAGVSQSPRYKVAKRGQDVALRCDPISGHVSLFWYQQALGQGPEFLTYFQNEAQLDKSGLPSDRFFAERPEGSVSTLKIQRTQQEDSAVYLCASSPTGQGKTLHFGNGTRLTVT.

The chain joins TRBV5-1 to TRBJ2-7; 10 nucleotides match TRBD2. V gave up 4 bases and J gave up 6 bases; unmatched junction bases: 16. Germline loops: CDR1 SGHRS, CDR2 YFSETQ. The CDR3 spans 17 residues. The CDR3 DNA follows: TGCGCCAGCAGCATCGGATTAAGCGGGGGGGAAGTGGGCGAGCAGTACGTC. It is translated as CASSIGLSGGEVGEQYV.

This sequence joins TRBV5-1 and TRBJ2-7; possible D gene TRBD1, 6 bases. Germline lookup yields CDR1 SGHRS and CDR2 YFSETQ. V was clipped by 3 bases and J by 3 bases, with 13 bases between them. The CDR3 extends over 14 amino acids. The CDR3 is CASSWGDRNYEQYV. The CDR3 coding sequence is TGCGCCAGCAGCTGGGGAGACAGGAACTACGAGCAGTACGTC.

This chain joins TRBV25-1 and TRBJ1-5, with 7 bases lining up with TRBD1. CDR1 MGHDK and CDR2 SYGVNS come from the germline V gene. The CDR3 is 13 residues long. The ends lost 4 bases at V and 7 bases at J; junction bases unmatched: 4. DNA of the CDR3: TGTGCCAGCAGTGTTCAGACAGGGCAGCCCCAGCATTTT. Encoded protein: CASSVQTGQPQHF.

Notes on this clone: The junction departs from germline at one end; a sequencing error may be responsible. V is TRBV7-7 and J is TRBJ2-1; 10 nucleotides match TRBD1. Germline V gives CDR1 SSHAT, CDR2 FNYEAQ (reference sequence). This CDR3 is built from 15 residues. CDR3 sequence (DNA): TGTGCTAGCAGCGCCGGGACAGGGGTTGTAGATGAGCAGTTCTTC. This encodes CASSAGTGVVDEQFF. The entire variable domain, with the rest obtained from reference TRBV7-7 and TRBJ2-1, is as follows: GAGVSQSPRYKVTKRGQDVTLRCDPISSHATLYWYQQALGQGPEFLTYFNYEAQPDKSGLPSDRFSAERPEGSISTLTIQRTEQRDSAMYRCASSAGTGVVDEQFFGPGTRLTVL.

The J gene is TRBJ2-1, the V gene TRBV11-2; 12 nucleotides match TRBD2. CDR1 is SGHAT and CDR2 is FQNNGV in the germline V gene. There are 16 residues in the CDR3. Losses at the gene ends were 1 base for V and 7 bases for J; bases not matched to a gene: 5. The CDR3: CASSLVGLAGMNEQFF. In nucleotides, the CDR3 is TGTGCCAGCAGCTTAGTCGGACTAGCGGGGATGAATGAGCAGTTCTTC. The variable domain in full, with the rest retrieved from reference TRBV11-2 and TRBJ2-1, is EAGVAQSPRYKIIEKRQSVAFWCNPISGHATLYWYQQILGQGPKLLIQFQNNGVVDDSQLPKDRFSAERLKGVDSTLKIQPAKLEDSAVYLCASSLVGLAGMNEQFFGPGTRLTVL.

This sequence joins TRBV9 and TRBJ1-1, with no clear D. CDR3 size: 15 residues. Germline values: CDR1 SGDLS, CDR2 YYNGEE. V lost 0 bases, J lost 0 bases, and 9 bases lay in between. CDR3 amino acids: CASSVEPGLNTEAFF. The CDR3 nucleotides read TGTGCCAGCAGCGTAGAGCCCGGGTTGAACACTGAAGCTTTCTTT.

This chain connects TRBV15 to TRBJ2-7; D might be TRBD2 (6 bases). The CDR3 has 13 residues. The germline V and J ends were trimmed by 1 base and 4 bases, with 8 bases remaining between them. Germline V gene sequence: CDR1 LNHNV, CDR2 YYDKDF (reference sequence). The CDR3 sequence: CATSRVSGYEQYF. DNA of the CDR3: TGTGCCACCAGCAGAGTGAGCGGGTACGAGCAGTACTTC.

V gene TRBV6-6 combines with J gene TRBJ1-1, with 8 bases fitting TRBD1. The ends lost 2 bases at V and 4 bases at J; junction bases unmatched: 3. From germline, CDR1 is MNHNY and CDR2 SVGAGI (reference sequence). The CDR3 has 14 residues. The CDR3 DNA reads TGTGCCAGCAGTTACCAGGACAGGGCCACTGAAGCTTTCTTT. Translated: CASSYQDRATEAFF.

This sequence joins TRBV7-2 and TRBJ2-5; 8 nucleotides align to TRBD1. The CDR3 covers 13 residues. Germline assignment: CDR1 SGHTA and CDR2 FQGNSA. Trimming at V came to 8 bases and at J to 0 bases, leaving 2 bases not matched to a gene. The CDR3, as DNA: TGTGCCAGCGGGGACAGGAACCAAGAGACCCAGTACTTC. This translates into CASGDRNQETQYF.

The rearrangement joins TRBV10-2 to TRBJ1-2; possible D gene TRBD1, 5 bases. Trimming left V 5 bases short and J 5 bases short, with 12 bases between. This CDR3 comprises 13 residues. From germline, CDR1 is WSHSY and CDR2 SAAADI. CDR3 coding DNA: TGCGCCAGCAGTATCGGGACTTTATATGGCTACACCTTC. Protein product: CASSIGTLYGYTF.

The chain couples TRBV28 to TRBJ1-2; D uncertain. Germline V CDR1 and CDR2: MDHEN, SYDVKM. Deletions cut 11 bases from V and 3 bases from J, with 13 bases between. CDR3 length equals 12 residues. CDR3 DNA: TGTGCCGGAGGAACAGAATACTATGGCTACACCTTC. Protein product: CAGGTEYYGYTF.

This sequence joins TRBV27 and TRBJ2-5; 7 nucleotides align to TRBD2. This CDR3 contains 15 residues. Losses at the gene ends were 2 bases for V and 5 bases for J; bases not matched to a gene: 8. The germline CDR1 and CDR2 sequences are MNHEY and SMNVEV (reference sequence). CDR3 nucleotides: TGTGCCAGCAGTTTAGGGTCCCTCGGGGGGGAGACCCAGTACTTC. It is translated as CASSLGSLGGETQYF.

V gene TRBV7-9 combines with J gene TRBJ1-2; TRBD1 aligns across 7 bases. The CDR3 contains 11 residues. Trimming took 10 bases from V and 6 from J; bases not matched to a gene: 5. CDR1 and CDR2 from the germline V gene are SEHNR and FQNEAQ (reference sequence). CDR3 nucleotides: TGTGCCACCCAGACAGGGAATGGCTACACCTTC. As protein: CATQTGNGYTF.

The chain links TRBV5-1 to TRBJ2-3, with 14 bases fitting TRBD2. Losses at the gene ends were 0 bases for V and 4 bases for J; bases not matched to a gene: 4. Germline CDR1 SGHRS, CDR2 YFSETQ. The CDR3 length is 17 residues. The CDR3 here is CASSLETSGGAADTQYF. CDR3 nucleotide sequence: TGCGCCAGCAGCTTGGAGACTAGCGGGGGGGCTGCAGATACGCAGTATTTT.

The chain uses TRBV19 and TRBJ2-2; D possibly corresponds to TRBD1 (6 bases). Germline lookup yields CDR1 LNHDA and CDR2 SQIVND (reference sequence). Trimming took off 9 bases at V and 7 bases at J, with 18 bases between the two ends. CDR3 size: 14 residues. CDR3 amino acids: CASREQGRIGELFF. The CDR3 region has the DNA TGTGCCAGCAGGGAACAGGGTAGAATCGGGGAGCTGTTTTTT.